This T cell receptor (beta chain) originates from a study of T-cell memory formation after mild COVID-19. The table lists this clonotype with a few counts. The antigen remains unidentified. TCRdb re-analysed the 5' RACE reads in MiXCR, keeping a single row per CDR3 protein. The sample contains more than 250,000 distinct CDR3 sequences, roughly 15% of which appear only once. General study findings and limits: Contracting clones from day 15 to 85 showed balanced CD4/CD8; later expanders favored CD4+. The CD4+ clones that contracted clustered mainly within CM and EM, and the CD8+ clones concentrated in EMRA. The study detected some responding clones in pre-infection memory, suggesting cross-reactive memory joined.

The clonotype originates from a man between 18 and 29 years old who had mild COVID-19 (a few samples of this study predate the infection). Cell type and time point are not known. The source material was PBMCs or a T cell subset sorted from them (not recorded which).

CDR3 coding DNA: TGTGCCAGCAGCTTAGGCGGGGGGCGCGCAGATACGCAGTATTTT. Translation gives CASSLGGGRADTQYF. V is TRBV7-3 and J is TRBJ2-3; the match to TRBD2 covers 8 bases. The J segment lost 4 bases and the V segment lost 2 bases, leaving 5 bases of the junction unmatched. From germline, CDR1 is SGHTA and CDR2 FQGTGA. This CDR3 is 15 amino acids long.